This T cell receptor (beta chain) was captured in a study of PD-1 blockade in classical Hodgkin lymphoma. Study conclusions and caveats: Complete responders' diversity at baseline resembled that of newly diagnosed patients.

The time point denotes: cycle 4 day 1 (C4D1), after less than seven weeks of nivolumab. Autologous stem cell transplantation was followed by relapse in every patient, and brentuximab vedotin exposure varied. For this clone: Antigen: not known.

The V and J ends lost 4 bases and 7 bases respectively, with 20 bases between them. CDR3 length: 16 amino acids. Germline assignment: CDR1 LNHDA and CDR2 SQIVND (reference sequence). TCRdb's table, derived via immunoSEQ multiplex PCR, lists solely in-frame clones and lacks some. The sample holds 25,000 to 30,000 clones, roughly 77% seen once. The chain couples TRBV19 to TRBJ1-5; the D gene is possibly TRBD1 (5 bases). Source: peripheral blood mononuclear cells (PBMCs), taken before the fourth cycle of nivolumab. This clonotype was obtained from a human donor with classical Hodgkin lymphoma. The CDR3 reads CASSTRAPTGNQPQHF. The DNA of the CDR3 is TGTGCCAGTAGTACCAGGGCCCCCACGGGGAACCAGCCCCAGCATTTT.